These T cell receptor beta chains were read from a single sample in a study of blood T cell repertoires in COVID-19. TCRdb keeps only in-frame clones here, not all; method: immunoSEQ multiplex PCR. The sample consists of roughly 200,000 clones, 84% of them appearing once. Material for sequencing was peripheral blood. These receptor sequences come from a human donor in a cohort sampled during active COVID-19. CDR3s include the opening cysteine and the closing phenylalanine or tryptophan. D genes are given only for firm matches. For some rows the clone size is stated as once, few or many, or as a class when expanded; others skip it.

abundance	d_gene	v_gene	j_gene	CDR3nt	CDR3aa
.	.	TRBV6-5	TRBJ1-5	TGTGCCAGCAGTTTGACATGGCGTCAGCCCCAGCATTTT	CASSLTWRQPQHF
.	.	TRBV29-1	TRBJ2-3	TGCAGCGTTGATTTTCAGGGTATGGGCGATACGCAGTATTTT	CSVDFQGMGDTQYF
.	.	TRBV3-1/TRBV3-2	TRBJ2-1	TGTGCCAGCAGCCAAGGAGGACAAGAGTTCTTC	CASSQGGQEFF
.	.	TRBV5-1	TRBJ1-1	TGCGCCAGCAGCTTGTCTCCGGACACTGAAGCTTTCTTT	CASSLSPDTEAFF
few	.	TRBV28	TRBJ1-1	TGTGCCAGCAGCTCCCCTCCGGGTACCATGAACACTGAAGCTTTCTTT	CASSSPPGTMNTEAFF
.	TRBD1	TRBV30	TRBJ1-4	TGTGCCTACCGGGACAGGTCTAGTTGGAGTGAAAAACTGTTTTTT	CAYRDRSSWSEKLFF
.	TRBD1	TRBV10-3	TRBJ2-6	TGTGCCATCAGTGAACTTGGGTTGGGGACAGGGGGCGCTGGGGCCAACGTCCTGACTTTC	CAISELGLGTGGAGANVLTF
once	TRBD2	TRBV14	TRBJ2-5	TGTGCCAGCAGCCAAGATCTAGCGGGGGGTACAATACAAGAGACCCAGTACTTC	CASSQDLAGGTIQETQYF
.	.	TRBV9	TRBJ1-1	TGTGCCAGCAGCGTAAATTCAGGGGCTGAAGCTTTCTTT	CASSVNSGAEAFF
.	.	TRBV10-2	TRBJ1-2	TGCGCCAGTCAAGAGGGAATAGCTAACTATGGCTACACCTTC	CASQEGIANYGYTF
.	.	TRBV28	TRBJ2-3	TGTGCCAGCATCATGGGAGGGGGAGATACGCAGTATTTT	CASIMGGGDTQYF
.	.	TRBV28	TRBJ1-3	TGTGCCAGCAGTTCCGCAAGTGTGAGCTCTGGAAACACCATATATTTT	CASSSASVSSGNTIYF
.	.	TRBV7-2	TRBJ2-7	TGTGCCAGCAGCTTAATGTATGTCTACGACGAGCAGTACTTC	CASSLMYVYDEQYF
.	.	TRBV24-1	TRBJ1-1	TGTGCCACCATGAAGGGGCCCAACACTGAAGCTTTCTTT	CATMKGPNTEAFF
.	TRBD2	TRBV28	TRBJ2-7	TGTGCCAGCAGTTTGTTGGGGGGGGGTTTGCAATACGAGCAGTACTTC	CASSLLGGGLQYEQYF
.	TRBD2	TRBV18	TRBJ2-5	TGTGCCAGCTCACCAGGCTGGGCTAGCGGGCAACGGGAGACCCAGTACTTC	CASSPGWASGQRETQYF
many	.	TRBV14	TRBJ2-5	TGTGCCAGCAGCCGTACTCGAGGGTCCCAAGAGACCCAGTACTTC	CASSRTRGSQETQYF
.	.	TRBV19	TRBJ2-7	TGTGCCAGTAGTATAGATCAGTCCTCAGGCGAGCAGTACTTC	CASSIDQSSGEQYF
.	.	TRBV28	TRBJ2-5	TGTGCCAGCAGAGACAGACAGCAAGAGACCCAGTACTTC	CASRDRQQETQYF
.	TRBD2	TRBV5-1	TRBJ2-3	TGCGCCAGCAGCGTTAGCGGGAGTACCGCAGATACGCAGTATTTT	CASSVSGSTADTQYF
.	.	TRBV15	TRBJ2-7	TGTGCCACCAGCAGAGGTATCTTCTACGAGCAGTACTTC	CATSRGIFYEQYF
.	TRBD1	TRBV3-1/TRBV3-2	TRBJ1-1	TGTGCCAGCAGCCAATTACAGGGGGGCACTGAAGCTTTCTTT	CASSQLQGGTEAFF
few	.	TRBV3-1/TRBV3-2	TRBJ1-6	TGTGCCAGCAGCCAAGTTGGAGGGAATTCACCCCTCCACTTT	CASSQVGGNSPLHF